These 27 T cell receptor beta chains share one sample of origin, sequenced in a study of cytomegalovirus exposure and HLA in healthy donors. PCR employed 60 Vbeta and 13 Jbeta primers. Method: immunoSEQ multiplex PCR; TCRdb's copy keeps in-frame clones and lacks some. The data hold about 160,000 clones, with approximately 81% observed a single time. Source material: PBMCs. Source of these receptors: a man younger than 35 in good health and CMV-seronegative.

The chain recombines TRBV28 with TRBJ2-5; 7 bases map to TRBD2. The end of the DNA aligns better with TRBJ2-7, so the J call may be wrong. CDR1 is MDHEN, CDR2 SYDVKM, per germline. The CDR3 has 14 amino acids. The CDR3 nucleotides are TGTGCCAGCAACGGCGGGAGTCCACCCTACGAGCAGTACTTC. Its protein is CASNGGSPPYEQYF.

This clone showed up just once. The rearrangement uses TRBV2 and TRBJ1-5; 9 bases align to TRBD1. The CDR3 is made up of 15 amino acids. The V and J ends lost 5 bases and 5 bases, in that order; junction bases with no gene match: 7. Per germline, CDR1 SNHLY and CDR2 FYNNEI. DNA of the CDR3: TGTGCCAGCAGTAACGACAGGGGGGGGGATCAGCCCCAGCATTTT. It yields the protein CASSNDRGGDQPQHF. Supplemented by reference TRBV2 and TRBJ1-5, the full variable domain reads EPEVTQTPSHQVTQMGQEVILRCVPISNHLYFYWYRQILGQKVEFLVSFYNNEISEKSEIFDDQFSVERPDGSNFTLKIRSTKLEDSAMYFCASSNDRGGDQPQHFGDGTRLSIL.

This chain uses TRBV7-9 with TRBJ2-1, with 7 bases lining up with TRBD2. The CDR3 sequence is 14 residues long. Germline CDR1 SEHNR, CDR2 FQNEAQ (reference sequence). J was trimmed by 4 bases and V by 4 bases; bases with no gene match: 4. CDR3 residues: CASSWVGGYNEQFF. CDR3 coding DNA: TGTGCCAGCAGCTGGGTCGGGGGGTACAATGAGCAGTTCTTC.

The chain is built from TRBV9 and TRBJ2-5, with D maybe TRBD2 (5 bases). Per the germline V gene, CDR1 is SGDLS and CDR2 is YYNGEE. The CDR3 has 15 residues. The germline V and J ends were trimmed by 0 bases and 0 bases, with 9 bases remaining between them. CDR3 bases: TGTGCCAGCAGCGTAGGAGGGATCGACCAAGAGACCCAGTACTTC. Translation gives CASSVGGIDQETQYF.

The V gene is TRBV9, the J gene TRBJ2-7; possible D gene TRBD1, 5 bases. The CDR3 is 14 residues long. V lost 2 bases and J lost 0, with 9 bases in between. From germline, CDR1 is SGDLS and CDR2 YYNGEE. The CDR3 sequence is CASSVQGNSYEQYF. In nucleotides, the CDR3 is TGTGCCAGCAGCGTGCAGGGCAACTCCTACGAGCAGTACTTC.

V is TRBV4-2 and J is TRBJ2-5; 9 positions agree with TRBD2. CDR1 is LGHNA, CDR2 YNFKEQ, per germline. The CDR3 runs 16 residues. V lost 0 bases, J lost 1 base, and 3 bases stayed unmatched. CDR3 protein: CASSQDGAGGQETQYF. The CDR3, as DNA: TGTGCCAGCAGCCAAGATGGAGCGGGGGGCCAAGAGACCCAGTACTTC.

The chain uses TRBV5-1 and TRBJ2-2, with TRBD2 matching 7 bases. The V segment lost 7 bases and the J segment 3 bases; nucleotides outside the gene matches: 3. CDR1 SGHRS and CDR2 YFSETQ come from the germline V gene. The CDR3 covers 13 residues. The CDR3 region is CASGRVDTGELFF. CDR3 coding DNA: TGCGCCAGCGGGAGGGTGGACACCGGGGAGCTGTTTTTT.

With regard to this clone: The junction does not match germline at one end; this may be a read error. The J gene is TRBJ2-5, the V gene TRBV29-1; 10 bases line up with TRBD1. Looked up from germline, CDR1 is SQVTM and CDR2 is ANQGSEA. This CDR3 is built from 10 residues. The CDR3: CSVGPGQGNF. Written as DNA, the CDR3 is TGCAGCGTCGGACCGGGACAGGGGAACTTC.

The CDR3 is CASSPRQGNNEKLFF. The DNA for the CDR3 is TGTGCCAGCAGCCCCCGACAGGGGAATAATGAAAAACTGTTTTTT. The chain employs TRBV5-4 and TRBJ1-4; the match to TRBD1 covers 8 bases. Losses at the gene ends were 4 bases for V and 4 bases for J; bases not matched to a gene: 6. The CDR3 length is 15 residues. Germline lookup yields CDR1 SGHNT and CDR2 YYREEE (reference sequence).

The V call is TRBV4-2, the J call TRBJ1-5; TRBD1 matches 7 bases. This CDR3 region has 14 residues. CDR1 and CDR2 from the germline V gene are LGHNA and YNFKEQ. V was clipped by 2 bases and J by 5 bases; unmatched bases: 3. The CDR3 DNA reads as TGTGCCAGCAGCCAACCCGGACAGGATCAGCCCCAGCATTTT. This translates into CASSQPGQDQPQHF.

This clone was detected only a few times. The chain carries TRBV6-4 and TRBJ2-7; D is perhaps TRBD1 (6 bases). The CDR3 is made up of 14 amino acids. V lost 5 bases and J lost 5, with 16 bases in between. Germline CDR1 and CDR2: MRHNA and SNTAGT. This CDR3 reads CASSFTQGHDEQYF. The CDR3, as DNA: TGTGCCAGCAGTTTCACACAGGGACACGACGAGCAGTACTTC.

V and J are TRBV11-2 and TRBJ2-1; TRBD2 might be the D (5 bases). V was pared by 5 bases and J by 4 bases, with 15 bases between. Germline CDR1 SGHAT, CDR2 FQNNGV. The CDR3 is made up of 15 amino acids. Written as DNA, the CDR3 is TGTGCCAGCAGCCCCCGAGCGGAGCGATACAATGAGCAGTTCTTC. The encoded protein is CASSPRAERYNEQFF. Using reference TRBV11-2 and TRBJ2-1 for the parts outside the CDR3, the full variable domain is EAGVAQSPRYKIIEKRQSVAFWCNPISGHATLYWYQQILGQGPKLLIQFQNNGVVDDSQLPKDRFSAERLKGVDSTLKIQPAKLEDSAVYLCASSPRAERYNEQFFGPGTRLTVL.

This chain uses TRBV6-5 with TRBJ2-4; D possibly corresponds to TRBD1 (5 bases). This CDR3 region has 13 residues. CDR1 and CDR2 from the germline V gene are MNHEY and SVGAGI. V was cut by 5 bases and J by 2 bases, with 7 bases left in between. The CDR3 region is CASSRTTKNIQYF. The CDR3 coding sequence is TGTGCCAGCAGTCGGACAACCAAAAACATTCAGTACTTC.

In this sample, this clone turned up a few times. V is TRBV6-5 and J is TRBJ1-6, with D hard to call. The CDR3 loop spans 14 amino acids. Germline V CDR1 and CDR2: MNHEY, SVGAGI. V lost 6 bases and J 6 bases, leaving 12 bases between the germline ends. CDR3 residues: CASSRDPPNSPLHF. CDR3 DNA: TGTGCCAGCAGCCGAGATCCTCCTAATTCACCCCTCCACTTT.

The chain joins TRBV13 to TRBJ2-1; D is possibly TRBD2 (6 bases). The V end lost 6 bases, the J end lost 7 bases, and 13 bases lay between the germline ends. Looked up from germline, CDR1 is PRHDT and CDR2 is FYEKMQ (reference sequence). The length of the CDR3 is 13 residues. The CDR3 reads CASSFYAGNEQFF. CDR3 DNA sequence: TGTGCCAGCAGTTTCTACGCGGGGAATGAGCAGTTCTTC.

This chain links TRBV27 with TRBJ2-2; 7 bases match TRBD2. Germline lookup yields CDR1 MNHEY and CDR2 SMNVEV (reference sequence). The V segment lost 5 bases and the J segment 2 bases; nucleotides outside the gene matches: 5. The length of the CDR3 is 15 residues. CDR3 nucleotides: TGTGCCAGCAGTCCAGGACTAGTAAACACCGGGGAGCTGTTTTTT. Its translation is CASSPGLVNTGELFF.

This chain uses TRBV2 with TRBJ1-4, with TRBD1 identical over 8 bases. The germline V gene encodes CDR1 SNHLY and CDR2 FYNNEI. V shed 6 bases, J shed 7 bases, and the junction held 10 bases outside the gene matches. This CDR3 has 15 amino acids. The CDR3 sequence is CASSQNGQGFEKLFF. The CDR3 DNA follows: TGTGCCAGCAGCCAAAATGGACAGGGCTTTGAAAAACTGTTTTTT.

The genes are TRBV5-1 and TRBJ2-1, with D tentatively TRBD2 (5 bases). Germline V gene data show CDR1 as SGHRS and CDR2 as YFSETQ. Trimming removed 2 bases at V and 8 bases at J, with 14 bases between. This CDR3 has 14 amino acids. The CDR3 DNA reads TGCGCCAGCAGCTTAGTGACTCACGGGGATGAGCAGTTCTTC. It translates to CASSLVTHGDEQFF.

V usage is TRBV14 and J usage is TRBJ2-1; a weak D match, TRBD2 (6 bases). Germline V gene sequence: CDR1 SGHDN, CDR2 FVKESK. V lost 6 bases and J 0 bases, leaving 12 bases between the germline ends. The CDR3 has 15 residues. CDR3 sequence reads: CASRHTSSSYNEQFF. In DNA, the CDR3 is TGTGCCAGCAGGCATACTAGCAGCTCCTACAATGAGCAGTTCTTC.

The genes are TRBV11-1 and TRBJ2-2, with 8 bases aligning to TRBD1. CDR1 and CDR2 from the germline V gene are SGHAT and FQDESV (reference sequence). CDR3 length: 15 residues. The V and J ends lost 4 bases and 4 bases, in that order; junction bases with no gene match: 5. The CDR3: CASSSDRAVTGELFF. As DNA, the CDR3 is TGTGCCAGCAGCTCGGACAGGGCGGTCACCGGGGAGCTGTTTTTT.

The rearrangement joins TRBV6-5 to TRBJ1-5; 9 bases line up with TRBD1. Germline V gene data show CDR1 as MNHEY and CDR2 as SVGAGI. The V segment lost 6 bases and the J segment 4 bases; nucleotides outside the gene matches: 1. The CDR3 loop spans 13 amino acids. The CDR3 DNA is TGTGCCAGCAGAGACAGGGGGAATCAGCCCCAGCATTTT. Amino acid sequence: CASRDRGNQPQHF.

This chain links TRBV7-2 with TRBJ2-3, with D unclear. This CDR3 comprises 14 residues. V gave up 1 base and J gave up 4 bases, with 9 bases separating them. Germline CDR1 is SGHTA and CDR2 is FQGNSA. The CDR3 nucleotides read TGTGCCAGCAGCTTAGTAGGAGCCGCAGATACGCAGTATTTT. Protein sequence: CASSLVGAADTQYF.

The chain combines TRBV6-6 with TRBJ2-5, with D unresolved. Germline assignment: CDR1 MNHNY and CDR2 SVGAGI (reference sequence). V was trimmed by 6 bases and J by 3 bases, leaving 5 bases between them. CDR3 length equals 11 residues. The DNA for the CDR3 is TGTGCCAGCAGAAGAGAAGAGACCCAGTACTTC. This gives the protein CASRREETQYF.

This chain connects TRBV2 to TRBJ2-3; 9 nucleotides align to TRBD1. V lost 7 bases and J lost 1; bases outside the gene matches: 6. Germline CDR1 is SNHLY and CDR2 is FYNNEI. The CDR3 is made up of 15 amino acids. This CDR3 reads CASTPDRGGTDTQYF. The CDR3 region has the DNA TGTGCCAGCACCCCGGACAGGGGCGGCACAGATACGCAGTATTTT.

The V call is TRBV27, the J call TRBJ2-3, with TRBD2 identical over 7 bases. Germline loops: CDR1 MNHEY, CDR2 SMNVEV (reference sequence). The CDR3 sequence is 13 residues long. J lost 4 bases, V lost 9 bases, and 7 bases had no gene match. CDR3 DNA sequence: TGTGCCAGTAAGCCTACTAGCGCAGATACGCAGTATTTT. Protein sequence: CASKPTSADTQYF.

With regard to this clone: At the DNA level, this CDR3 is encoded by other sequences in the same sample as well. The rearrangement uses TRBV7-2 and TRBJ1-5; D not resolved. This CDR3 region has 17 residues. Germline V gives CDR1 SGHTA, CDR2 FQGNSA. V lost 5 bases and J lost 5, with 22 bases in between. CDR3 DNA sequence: TGTGCCAGCAGCGTACCGCGAACAACCCTGGGCTATCAGCCCCAGCATTTT. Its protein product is CASSVPRTTLGYQPQHF. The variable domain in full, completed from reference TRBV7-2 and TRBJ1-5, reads GAGVSQSPSNKVTEKGKDVELRCDPISGHTALYWYRQSLGQGLEFLIYFQGNSAPDKSGLPSDRFSAERTGGSVSTLTIQRTQQEDSAVYLCASSVPRTTLGYQPQHFGDGTRLSIL.

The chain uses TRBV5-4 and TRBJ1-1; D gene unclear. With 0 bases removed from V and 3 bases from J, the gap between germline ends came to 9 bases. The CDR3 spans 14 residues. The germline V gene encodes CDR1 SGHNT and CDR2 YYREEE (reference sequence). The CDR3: CASSLAGGDTEAFF. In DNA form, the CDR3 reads TGTGCCAGCAGCTTGGCCGGAGGAGACACTGAAGCTTTCTTT.